This paragraph covers one T cell receptor beta chain sequence. It is likely a read error: a sequence one base away is far more abundant. The germline gives CDR1 SGHDT, CDR2 YYEEEE. The CDR3 has 13 residues. During its preparation, the TCRbeta library received unique molecular identifiers. Each CDR3 protein is one row after TCRdb ran MiXCR on the PCR reads. The sample has fewer than 750,000 distinct CDR3 sequences; 25% to 30% are singletons. The data stem from a study of T-cell reconstitution after alpha-beta-depleted transplantation in children. The starting material was PBMCs, obtained before TCRalphabeta/CD19-depleted stem cell transplant. J is TRBJ1-1 and V is TRBV5-6; D perhaps matches TRBD1 (5 bases). The clonotype comes from a boy younger than two with Wiskott-Aldrich syndrome, due to receive a stem cell transplant. Written as DNA, the CDR3 is TGTGCCAGCAGCTTTGGGGGGAACACTGAACCTTTCTTT. Its protein is CASSFGGNTEPFF.